A single sample is the source of the 19 T cell receptor beta chains below, sequenced in a study of shared clonotypes between healthy human individuals. Sequencing was performed with immunoSEQ multiplex PCR; in TCRdb, only in-frame clones are kept and a portion is missing. The top ten clones hold under 2% of a sample with 780,000 or so clones, approximately 72% of them seen once. Sequenced: memory CD4+ T cells sorted from blood. Subset described: CD45RA-negative fraction. The receptors were sampled from a woman aged 25 to 45 in good health.

This clone was counted a few times. At the DNA level, this CDR3 is encoded by other sequences in the same sample as well. The rearrangement uses TRBV5-1 and TRBJ2-2, with a weak D call TRBD2 (6 bases). From germline, CDR1 is SGHRS and CDR2 YFSETQ. Trimming pared 4 bases from V and 3 bases from J, leaving 10 bases between. The CDR3 has 14 residues. CDR3 coding DNA: TGCGCCAGCAGCGGGGGGACGGACACCGGGGAGCTGTTTTTT. Translated: CASSGGTDTGELFF.

The chain links TRBV19 to TRBJ1-2, with 7 bases identical to TRBD1. The CDR3 length is 14 residues. Germline V gene lookup returns CDR1 LNHDA and CDR2 SQIVND (reference sequence). The J segment lost 6 bases and the V segment lost 3 bases, leaving 7 bases of the junction unmatched. CDR3 sequence reads: CASSMAGGLDGYTF. In nucleotides, the CDR3 is TGTGCCAGTAGTATGGCAGGGGGTTTGGATGGCTACACCTTC. Filled out from reference TRBV19 and TRBJ1-2, the complete variable domain reads DGGITQSPKYLFRKEGQNVTLSCEQNLNHDAMYWYRQDPGQGLRLIYYSQIVNDFQKGDIAEGYSVSREKKESFPLTVTSAQKNPTAFYLCASSMAGGLDGYTFGSGTRLTVV.

This chain connects TRBV7-9 to TRBJ2-3; D gene ambiguous. The germline gives CDR1 SEHNR, CDR2 FQNEAQ (reference sequence). The CDR3 loop spans 15 amino acids. With 1 base removed from V and 0 bases from J, the gap between germline ends came to 8 bases. The CDR3 sequence is CASSLDPDSTDTQYF. CDR3 in DNA: TGTGCCAGCAGCTTAGATCCGGACAGCACAGATACGCAGTATTTT.

As for this clone: This probably arose from a read error, given a far larger clone one base away. Other DNA sequences of this sample code for an identical CDR3. As DNA, the CDR3 is TGTGCCAGCAGCTTCCAGCGGGATTCCTACGAGCAGTACTTC. It translates to CASSFQRDSYEQYF. The chain links TRBV11-1 to TRBJ2-7, with 7 positions matching TRBD2. V shed 3 bases, J shed 1 base, and the junction held 3 bases outside the gene matches. CDR1 SGHAT and CDR2 FQDESV come from the germline V gene (reference sequence). CDR3 size: 14 residues.

The chain couples TRBV2 to TRBJ2-7, with 9 bases aligning to TRBD1. CDR1 is SNHLY, CDR2 FYNNEI, per germline. The CDR3 consists of 13 residues. Trimming removed 6 bases from V and 7 bases from J; junction bases left unmatched: 7. DNA for the CDR3: TGTGCCAGCAGGAGGACAGGGGCGGGGGAGCAGTACTTC. Translation: CASRRTGAGEQYF.

This rearrangement joins TRBV15 to TRBJ2-5, with 10 bases that match TRBD2. Trimming at V came to 4 bases and at J to 4 bases, leaving 6 bases not matched to a gene. The CDR3 is made up of 15 amino acids. Germline CDR1 reads LNHNV; CDR2 reads YYDKDF (reference sequence). This chain's CDR3 is CATSTQGLAIETQYF. The DNA of the CDR3 is TGTGCCACCAGCACCCAGGGACTAGCGATAGAGACCCAGTACTTC.

The J gene is TRBJ2-7, the V gene TRBV5-6; 10 nucleotides align to TRBD2. This CDR3 spans 16 amino acids. V dropped 1 base and J dropped 2; count of bases not matched to a gene: 6. Germline CDR1 and CDR2: SGHDT and YYEEEE. DNA of the CDR3: TGTGCCAGCAGCTTGTATGGGACTAGCGAGACCTACGAGCAGTACTTC. This gives the protein CASSLYGTSETYEQYF.

The chain joins TRBV2 to TRBJ2-1, with D possibly TRBD2 on 6 matching bases. The germline CDR1 and CDR2 sequences are SNHLY and FYNNEI. The V and J ends lost 6 bases and 4 bases respectively, with 16 bases between them. The CDR3 extends over 15 amino acids. CDR3 amino acids: CASRREVSLYNEQFF. The DNA for the CDR3 is TGTGCCAGCAGGAGGGAGGTTTCCCTTTACAATGAGCAGTTCTTC.

In this sample, this clone turned up once. This chain joins TRBV28 and TRBJ2-7, with TRBD2 identical over 7 bases. CDR3 size: 16 residues. V trimming: 4 bases; J trimming: 4 bases; junction bases outside the gene matches: 13. In germline, CDR1 is MDHEN, CDR2 SYDVKM. The CDR3 sequence is CASSSSGTSTLYEQYF. The CDR3, as DNA: TGTGCCAGCAGTTCTAGCGGAACCTCCACACTTTACGAGCAGTACTTC.

V is TRBV2 and J is TRBJ2-7, with 9 bases identical to TRBD1. After removal of 5 bases from V and 7 bases from J, the junction contained 6 bases not matched to a gene. CDR1 and CDR2 from the germline V gene are SNHLY and FYNNEI. The CDR3 has 13 amino acids. CDR3 DNA sequence: TGTGCCAGCAGTCCCGGGACAGGGCCTGAGCAGTACTTC. Translated, it gives CASSPGTGPEQYF.

This chain uses TRBV5-1 with TRBJ1-2; D is ambiguous. The V gene lost 0 bases and the J gene lost 3 bases, with 15 bases spanning the gap. CDR1 is SGHRS and CDR2 is YFSETQ in the germline V gene. This CDR3 region has 16 residues. The CDR3 region is CASSLGGGRRDYGYTF. In nucleotides, the CDR3 is TGCGCCAGCAGCTTGGGTGGCGGACGGAGAGACTATGGCTACACCTTC.

This clone came up a few times. V is TRBV29-1 and J is TRBJ2-2; 11 bases are a match to TRBD1. This CDR3 is 15 amino acids long. The germline CDR1 and CDR2 sequences are SQVTM and ANQGSEA. With V trimmed by 7 bases and J by 6 bases, 10 bases remained unmatched. DNA for the CDR3: TGCAGCGCCAAGGTTCTGGGACAGGGGGCCGGGGAGCTGTTTTTT. The encoded protein is CSAKVLGQGAGELFF.

The CDR3 bases are TGTGCCAGCAGTGAATTCCGGACTCCCGGGGCCAACGTCCTGACTTTC. This sequence encodes CASSEFRTPGANVLTF. V is TRBV6-1 and J is TRBJ2-6, with a tentative D call TRBD2 (5 bases). The CDR3 has 16 amino acids. Trimming removed 2 bases at V and 4 bases at J, with 12 bases between. Germline CDR1 and CDR2: MNHNS and SASEGT.

This clone was recorded a few times. The chain is built from TRBV7-9 and TRBJ2-5; 8 positions agree with TRBD2. Germline trimming cut 3 bases from V and 4 bases from J; bases unmatched to any gene: 10. This CDR3 is built from 16 residues. Germline lookup yields CDR1 SEHNR and CDR2 FQNEAQ (reference sequence). The CDR3: CASSLVSGIGSETQYF. CDR3 bases: TGTGCCAGCAGCTTGGTTAGCGGGATCGGTTCAGAGACCCAGTACTTC. The full variable domain, rest sourced from reference TRBV7-9 and TRBJ2-5, is DTGVSQNPRHKITKRGQNVTFRCDPISEHNRLYWYRQTLGQGPEFLTYFQNEAQLEKSRLLSDRFSAERPKGSFSTLEIQRTEQGDSAMYLCASSLVSGIGSETQYFGPGTRLLVL.

The rearrangement links TRBV1 to TRBJ2-1; the D call TRBD2 from the table was never checked on the DNA. TRBV1 is deemed a pseudogene. This CDR3 comprises 19 residues. The CDR3 loop is CTSSQGTSGSSMTYNEQFF. The DNA for the CDR3 is TGCACCAGCAGCCAAGGTACTAGCGGGAGTTCTATGACCTACAATGAGCAGTTCTTC.

Many counts were recorded for this clone. V and J are TRBV5-1 and TRBJ1-2; D is unclear. The germline V gene encodes CDR1 SGHRS and CDR2 YFSETQ. This CDR3 has 15 residues. Trimming removed 0 bases at V and 6 bases at J, with 15 bases between. The CDR3 here is CASSLGRPPRDGYTF. In DNA form, the CDR3 reads TGCGCCAGCAGCTTGGGGAGGCCGCCGAGGGATGGCTACACCTTC.

The chain is built from TRBV4-1 and TRBJ2-7; the D gene is possibly TRBD1 (6 bases). V shed 4 bases and J shed 0 bases, with 13 bases lying between them. Germline-derived CDR1 and CDR2 are MGHRA and YSYEKL. The CDR3 loop spans 15 amino acids. The CDR3 here is CASSPLGGSSYEQYF. The CDR3 DNA reads TGCGCCAGCAGCCCCCTAGGGGGAAGCTCCTACGAGCAGTACTTC.

The rearrangement joins TRBV5-4 to TRBJ1-3; 10 bases are a match to TRBD1. Germline V gives CDR1 SGHNT, CDR2 YYREEE (reference sequence). CDR3 length equals 16 residues. V trimming: 4 bases; J trimming: 2 bases; junction bases outside the gene matches: 6. In DNA form, the CDR3 reads TGTGCCAGCAGCGATTTGACAGGGGGCCCTGGAAACACCATATATTTT. Protein: CASSDLTGGPGNTIYF.

With regard to this clone: The same CDR3 can be traced to other DNA sequences in this sample. This chain connects TRBV28 to TRBJ1-5; D not certain. This CDR3 contains 13 residues. Germline assignment: CDR1 MDHEN and CDR2 SYDVKM. Trimming stripped 3 bases from V and 4 bases from J, with 7 bases between. CDR3 residues: CASSFSVNQPQHF. CDR3 DNA: TGTGCCAGCAGTTTTTCGGTGAATCAGCCCCAGCATTTT.